A selection of T cell receptor beta chains follows, all from one sample in a study of blood T cell repertoires in COVID-19. Assay used: immunoSEQ multiplex PCR; TCRdb lists only in-frame clones, some missing. In the table there are 100,000 to 150,000 clones, roughly 80% of which are singletons. What was sequenced was peripheral blood. The source is a woman in her twenties or thirties who had recovered from COVID-19. CDR3s include the opening cysteine and the closing phenylalanine or tryptophan. D genes are given only for firm matches. Clone sizes are given selectively: once, few, many, or a class where the clone is expanded.

TRBV7-9	NA	NA	TRBJ2-7	CASSSPLGEQYF	TGTGCCAGCAGCTCCCCCCTAGGAGAGCAGTACTTC
TRBV18	NA	NA	TRBJ1-2	CASSAVTTKGDYGYTF	TGTGCCAGCTCAGCGGTCACGACAAAGGGGGACTATGGCTACACCTTC
TRBV6-1	few	TRBD2	TRBJ2-5	CASSETSGGAETQYF	TGTGCCAGCAGTGAGACTAGCGGGGGGGCAGAGACCCAGTACTTC
TRBV5-1	NA	NA	TRBJ1-1	CASSLEPSTEAFF	TGCGCCAGCAGCTTGGAGCCCTCCACTGAAGCTTTCTTT
TRBV3-1/TRBV3-2	NA	TRBD1	TRBJ1-6	CASTPGQRNSPLHF	TGTGCCAGCACCCCGGGACAGAGAAATTCACCCCTCCACTTT
TRBV7-9	NA	NA	TRBJ2-3	CASSPKEGRGTDTQYF	TGTGCCAGCAGCCCCAAGGAGGGACGGGGCACAGATACGCAGTATTTT
TRBV2	NA	TRBD2	TRBJ2-7	CASSHGREYEQYF	TGTGCCAGCAGTCATGGGAGGGAATACGAGCAGTACTTC
TRBV28	NA	NA	TRBJ2-1	CASSLRGDEQFF	TGTGCCAGCAGTTTAAGGGGCGATGAGCAGTTCTTC
TRBV5-1	NA	NA	TRBJ2-5	CASSFSGRGIEETQYF	TGCGCCAGCAGCTTTTCCGGCAGGGGAATCGAAGAGACCCAGTACTTC
TRBV18	NA	NA	TRBJ1-5	CASSPEQIQNQPQHF	TGTGCCAGCTCACCGGAGCAGATCCAAAATCAGCCCCAGCATTTT
TRBV5-8	NA	NA	TRBJ1-5	CASSLWGGGFDQPQHF	TGTGCCAGCAGCTTGTGGGGAGGGGGGTTTGATCAGCCCCAGCATTTT
TRBV19	NA	NA	TRBJ2-7	CASSILGQPYEQYF	TGTGCCAGTAGTATATTAGGACAGCCCTACGAGCAGTACTTC
TRBV4-2	NA	TRBD2	TRBJ2-1	CASSRLAGALNEQFF	TGTGCCAGCAGCCGCCTAGCGGGGGCCCTCAATGAGCAGTTCTTC
TRBV20-1	NA	NA	TRBJ1-2	CSAYYGYTF	TGCAGTGCCTACTATGGCTACACCTTC
TRBV27	once	TRBD2	TRBJ2-3	CASSQFSGRPPDTQYF	TGTGCCAGCAGCCAATTTAGCGGGAGGCCGCCGGATACGCAGTATTTT
TRBV27	NA	TRBD1	TRBJ1-4	CASSPRGQDEKLFF	TGTGCCAGCAGTCCCCGGGGACAGGATGAAAAACTGTTTTTT
TRBV10-1	NA	TRBD2	TRBJ2-3	CASSVGGGTDTQYF	TGCGCCAGCAGTGTTGGCGGGGGGACGGATACGCAGTATTTT
TRBV11-2	NA	TRBD1	TRBJ2-2	CASSSLTGENTGELFF	TGTGCCAGCAGCTCACTGACAGGGGAGAACACCGGGGAGCTGTTTTTT
TRBV12-3/TRBV12-4	NA	NA	TRBJ1-1	CASSFPGLGEAFF	TGTGCCAGCAGTTTCCCGGGACTTGGTGAAGCTTTCTTT
TRBV3-1/TRBV3-2	NA	NA	TRBJ1-1	CASSQGPGRVNTEAFF	TGTGCCAGCAGCCAAGGGCCAGGGAGGGTGAACACTGAAGCTTTCTTT
TRBV7-2	NA	NA	TRBJ1-2	CASSLAADYTF	TGTGCCAGCAGCTTAGCCGCGGACTACACCTTC
TRBV3-1/TRBV3-2	NA	TRBD1	TRBJ2-5	CASTTGQVRQTQYF	TGTGCCAGCACCACCGGACAGGTTCGGCAGACCCAGTACTTC
TRBV3-1/TRBV3-2	NA	NA	TRBJ2-2	CASTAGGTGELFF	TGTGCCAGCACTGCCGGAGGAACCGGGGAGCTGTTTTTT
TRBV11-2	many	NA	TRBJ1-4	CASSLDAGAATNEKLFF	TGTGCCAGCAGCTTAGACGCAGGCGCCGCAACTAATGAAAAACTGTTTTTT
TRBV5-1	NA	NA	TRBJ1-2	CASTGGGGYTF	TGCGCCAGCACCGGTGGAGGAGGCTACACCTTC
TRBV6-5	once	NA	TRBJ1-2	CASSYNRRTAYGYTF	TGTGCCAGCAGTTACAATCGAAGGACAGCTTATGGCTACACCTTC
TRBV19	NA	TRBD2	TRBJ2-1	CASRKGLAGGNEQFF	TGTGCCAGTAGGAAGGGACTAGCGGGAGGGAATGAGCAGTTCTTC
TRBV10-3	NA	NA	TRBJ1-6	CAISDSSYNSPLHF	TGTGCCATCAGTGACAGCTCCTATAATTCACCCCTCCACTTT
TRBV7-9	NA	TRBD1	TRBJ2-6	CASSLPTGTGTGANVLTF	TGTGCCAGCAGCTTACCAACCGGGACAGGGACTGGGGCCAACGTCCTGACTTTC
TRBV27	once	TRBD1	TRBJ2-7	CASSFGQGAVDEQYF	TGTGCCAGCAGTTTTGGACAGGGGGCTGTAGACGAGCAGTACTTC
TRBV11-2	NA	NA	TRBJ2-7	CASSTRTGPYEQYF	TGTGCCAGCAGTACCAGGACTGGACCCTACGAGCAGTACTTC
TRBV5-4	NA	NA	TRBJ2-5	CASSIDTSSETQYF	TGTGCCAGCAGCATAGATACTAGCTCGGAGACCCAGTACTTC
TRBV27	NA	NA	TRBJ2-7	CASSLANSEEQYF	TGTGCCAGCAGTTTAGCCAATAGTGAGGAGCAGTACTTC
TRBV27	NA	TRBD1	TRBJ1-4	CASSKTGANEKLFF	TGTGCCAGCAGTAAGACAGGGGCAAATGAAAAACTGTTTTTT
TRBV29-1	NA	NA	TRBJ2-7	CSVLERTSTYEQYF	TGCAGCGTCCTGGAGCGGACCTCTACCTACGAGCAGTACTTC
TRBV2	NA	NA	TRBJ2-3	CASSEMGLVVSDTQYF	TGTGCCAGCAGTGAAATGGGACTGGTGGTGTCAGATACGCAGTATTTT
TRBV7-2	NA	NA	TRBJ2-5	CASSLTAGTQYF	TGTGCCAGCAGCTTAACCGCGGGAACTCAGTACTTC
TRBV7-2	NA	NA	TRBJ1-2	CASSRTVSDVDGYTF	TGTGCCAGCAGTAGGACAGTCAGCGATGTGGATGGCTACACCTTC
TRBV11-2	NA	TRBD1	TRBJ2-7	CASSFDATGTGEQYF	TGTGCCAGCAGCTTTGACGCGACAGGGACGGGAGAGCAGTACTTC
TRBV30	once	TRBD2	TRBJ2-5	CACTSGGRGSRETQYF	TGTGCCTGCACTAGCGGGGGGCGAGGCTCCCGAGAGACCCAGTACTTC
TRBV5-1	NA	TRBD2	TRBJ2-1	CASSVSGGGYNEQFF	TGCGCCAGCAGCGTAAGCGGGGGCGGCTACAATGAGCAGTTCTTC
TRBV18	NA	NA	TRBJ1-1	CASSPGGRLNTEAFF	TGTGCCAGCTCACCGGGAGGACGGTTGAACACTGAAGCTTTCTTT
TRBV24-1	NA	NA	TRBJ2-2	CATSGNTNTGELFF	TGTGCCACCAGTGGTAACACGAACACCGGGGAGCTGTTTTTT
TRBV28	NA	TRBD1	TRBJ2-7	CASTETGLIYEQYF	TGTGCCAGCACTGAGACAGGGCTTATCTACGAGCAGTACTTC
TRBV30	NA	NA	TRBJ2-3	CAWTGQGTDTQYF	TGTGCCTGGACTGGGCAGGGCACAGATACGCAGTATTTT
TRBV6-6	NA	NA	TRBJ2-1	CASRPRPGSYNEQFF	TGTGCCAGCAGACCGCGCCCAGGCTCTTACAATGAGCAGTTCTTC
TRBV6-2/TRBV6-3	NA	NA	TRBJ2-3	CASSPRDTRQADTQYF	TGTGCCAGCAGCCCTCGGGACACCCGTCAGGCAGATACGCAGTATTTT
TRBV4-1	few	NA	TRBJ2-7	CASSTSLALRPSEQYF	TGCGCCAGCAGCACTTCGCTAGCACTCAGACCCTCCGAGCAGTACTTC
TRBV6-5	NA	TRBD2	TRBJ2-1	CASSPGTSNEQFF	TGTGCCAGCAGTCCTGGGACTAGCAATGAGCAGTTCTTC
TRBV7-9	NA	NA	TRBJ2-7	CASSLETGSEEQYF	TGTGCCAGCAGCTTGGAAACAGGGTCAGAGGAGCAGTACTTC
TRBV11-3	NA	NA	TRBJ2-5	CASSLTLPGFGQETQYF	TGTGCCAGCAGCTTAACTCTTCCAGGGTTTGGCCAAGAGACCCAGTACTTC
TRBV29-1	NA	NA	TRBJ2-2	CSVQGPSGELFF	TGCAGCGTTCAGGGGCCCTCCGGGGAGCTGTTTTTT
TRBV3-1/TRBV3-2	once	NA	TRBJ1-5	CASSRGRINQPQHF	TGTGCCAGCAGCCGAGGAAGGATCAATCAGCCCCAGCATTTT